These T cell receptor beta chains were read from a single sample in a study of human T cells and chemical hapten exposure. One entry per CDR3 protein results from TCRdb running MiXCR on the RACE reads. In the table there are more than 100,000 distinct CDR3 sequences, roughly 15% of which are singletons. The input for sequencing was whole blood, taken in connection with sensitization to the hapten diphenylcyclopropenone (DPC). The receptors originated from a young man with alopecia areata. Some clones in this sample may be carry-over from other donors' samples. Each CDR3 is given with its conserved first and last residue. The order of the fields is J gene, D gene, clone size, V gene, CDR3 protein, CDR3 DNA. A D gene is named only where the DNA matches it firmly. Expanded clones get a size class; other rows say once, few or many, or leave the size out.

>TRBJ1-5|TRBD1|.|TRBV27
CASSDWGTDSNQPQHF
TGTGCCAGCAGTGATTGGGGGACAGATAGCAATCAGCCCCAGCATTTT
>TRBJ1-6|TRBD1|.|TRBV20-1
CSARWGQGNSPLHF
TGCAGTGCTAGGTGGGGACAGGGTAATTCACCCCTCCACTTT
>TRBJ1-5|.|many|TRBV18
CASSPPGGREQPQHF
TGTGCCAGCTCACCACCGGGGGGAAGGGAGCAGCCCCAGCATTTT
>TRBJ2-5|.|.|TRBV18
CASSPLPIGYLQETQYF
TGTGCCAGCTCACCATTGCCAATAGGCTACTTGCAAGAGACCCAGTACTTC
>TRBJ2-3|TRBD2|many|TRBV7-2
CASSLGGRTDTQYF
TGTGCCAGCAGCTTGGGCGGGAGGACAGATACGCAGTATTTT
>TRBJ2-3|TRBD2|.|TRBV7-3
CASSLSGAHTDTQYF
TGTGCCAGCAGCTTGAGCGGGGCCCACACAGATACGCAGTATTTT
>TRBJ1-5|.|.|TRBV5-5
CASSLAGTADYSNQPQHF
TGTGCCAGCAGCTTGGCCGGGACCGCTGATTATAGCAATCAGCCCCAGCATTTT
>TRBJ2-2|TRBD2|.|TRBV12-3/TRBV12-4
CASRRLAGFTGEPFF
TGTGCCAGCAGAAGACTAGCGGGGTTCACCGGGGAGCCGTTTTTT
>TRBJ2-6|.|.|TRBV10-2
CASKQGGANVLTF
TGCGCCAGCAAACAGGGTGGGGCCAACGTCCTGACTTTC
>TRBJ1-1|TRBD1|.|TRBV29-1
CSVVLGQGGSEAFF
TGCAGCGTTGTCCTTGGACAGGGCGGGTCTGAAGCTTTCTTT
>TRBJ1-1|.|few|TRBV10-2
CASKGGTEAFF
TGCGCCAGCAAAGGGGGGACTGAAGCTTTCTTT
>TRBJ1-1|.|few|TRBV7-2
CASSSSTLTEAFF
TGTGCCAGCAGCTCCTCGACACTAACTGAAGCTTTCTTT
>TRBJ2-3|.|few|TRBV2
CASSESRVDTQYF
TGTGCCAGCAGTGAGTCCAGGGTTGATACGCAGTATTTT
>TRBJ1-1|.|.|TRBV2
CASRRTEAFF
TGTGCCAGCAGGAGGACAGAAGCTTTCTTT
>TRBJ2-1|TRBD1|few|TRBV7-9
CASRSTGSSYNEQFF
TGTGCCAGCAGATCGACAGGGAGCTCCTACAATGAGCAGTTCTTC
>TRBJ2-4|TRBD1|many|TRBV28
CASSLRGQGSIQYF
TGTGCCAGCAGTTTACGGGGACAGGGGTCCATTCAGTACTTC
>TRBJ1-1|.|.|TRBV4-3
CASSQDPRNTEAFF
TGCGCCAGCAGCCAAGACCCCAGGAACACTGAAGCTTTCTTT
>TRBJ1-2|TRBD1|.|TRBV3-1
CASSNRGRDYGYTF
TGTGCCAGCAGTAACAGGGGCCGGGACTATGGCTACACCTTC
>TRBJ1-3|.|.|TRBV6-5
CASSYSTGVSGNTIYF
TGTGCCAGCAGTTACTCGACGGGAGTCTCTGGAAACACCATATATTTT
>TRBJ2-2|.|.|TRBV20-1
CSARRRTNTGELFF
TGCAGTGCTAGACGTCGTACGAACACCGGGGAGCTGTTTTTT
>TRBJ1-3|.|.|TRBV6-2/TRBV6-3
CASTSARVSGNTIYF
TGTGCCAGCACCTCCGCCCGTGTATCTGGAAACACCATATATTTT
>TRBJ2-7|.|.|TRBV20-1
CSARTTISYEQYF
TGCAGTGCTAGGACCACTATCTCCTACGAGCAGTACTTC
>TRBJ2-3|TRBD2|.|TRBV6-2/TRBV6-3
CASRSLGLAGQVSTDTQYF
TGTGCCAGCAGGAGCCTTGGACTAGCGGGGCAAGTAAGCACAGATACGCAGTATTTT
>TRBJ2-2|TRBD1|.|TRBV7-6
CASSFGTGVAGELFF
TGTGCCAGCAGCTTCGGGACAGGCGTGGCCGGGGAGCTGTTTTTT
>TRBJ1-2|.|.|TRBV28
CASSLAGRGGYTF
TGTGCCAGCAGTTTAGCAGGGAGAGGTGGCTACACCTTC
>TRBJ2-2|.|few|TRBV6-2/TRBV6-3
CASSSLSPGAGELFF
TGTGCCAGCAGTTCACTCAGCCCCGGGGCCGGGGAGCTGTTTTTT
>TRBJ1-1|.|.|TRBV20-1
CSASGPNTEAFF
TGCAGTGCTAGCGGGCCGAACACTGAAGCTTTCTTT
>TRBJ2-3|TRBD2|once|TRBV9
CASSIDLAGADTQYF
TGTGCCAGCAGCATAGATCTAGCGGGGGCAGATACGCAGTATTTT
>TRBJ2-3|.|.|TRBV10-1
CASSESRQGGIDTQYF
TGCGCCAGCAGTGAGTCGAGACAGGGAGGGATAGATACGCAGTATTTT
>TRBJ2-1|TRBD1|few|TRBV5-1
CASSTGQGNNEQFF
TGCGCCAGCAGTACCGGACAGGGGAACAATGAGCAGTTCTTC
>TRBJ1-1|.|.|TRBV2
CASSDSSRPQGAEAFF
TGTGCCAGCAGTGATAGCTCCCGTCCCCAAGGTGCTGAAGCTTTCTTT
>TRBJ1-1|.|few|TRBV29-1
CSALRDYTEAFF
TGCAGCGCCCTGAGGGACTACACTGAAGCTTTCTTT
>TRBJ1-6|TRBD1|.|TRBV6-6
CACHLGQANSPLHF
TGTGCCTGTCATCTGGGACAGGCAAATTCACCCCTCCACTTT
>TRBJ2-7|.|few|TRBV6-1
CASSELNGEQYF
TGTGCCAGCAGTGAACTCAACGGGGAGCAGTACTTC
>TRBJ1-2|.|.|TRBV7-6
CASSPYLFEDYGYTF
TGTGCCAGCAGCCCATACCTATTCGAAGACTATGGCTACACCTTC
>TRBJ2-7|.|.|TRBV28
CASSEISTGSYEQYF
TGTGCCAGCAGTGAGATCTCGACAGGCTCCTACGAGCAGTACTTC
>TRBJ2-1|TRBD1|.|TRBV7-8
CASSSRDSAYNEQFF
TGTGCCAGCAGCTCCCGGGACAGCGCCTACAATGAGCAGTTCTTC
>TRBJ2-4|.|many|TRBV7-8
CASSGRGQGPLAKNIQYF
TGTGCCAGCAGCGGCCGGGGACAAGGCCCTTTAGCCAAAAACATTCAGTACTTC
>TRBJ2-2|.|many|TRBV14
CASSQDRDGELFF
TGTGCCAGCAGCCAAGATCGGGACGGGGAGCTGTTTTTT
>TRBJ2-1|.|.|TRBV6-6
CASSMRNEQFF
TGTGCCAGCAGTATGCGGAATGAGCAGTTCTTC
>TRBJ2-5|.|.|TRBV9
CASSVEGDRTETQYF
TGTGCCAGCAGCGTAGAAGGAGACAGGACGGAGACCCAGTACTTC
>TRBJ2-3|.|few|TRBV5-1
CASSLGDITDTQYF
TGCGCCAGCAGCTTGGGAGACATTACAGATACGCAGTATTTT
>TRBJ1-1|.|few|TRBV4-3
CASSQDLPRMTEAFF
TGCGCCAGCAGCCAAGATTTACCAAGGATGACTGAAGCTTTCTTT
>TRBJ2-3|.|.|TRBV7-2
CASSFIGSTDTQYF
TGTGCCAGCAGCTTTATAGGCAGCACAGATACGCAGTATTTT
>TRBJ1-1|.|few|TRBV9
CASSVVRKNTEAFF
TGTGCCAGCAGCGTAGTTAGGAAGAACACTGAAGCTTTCTTT
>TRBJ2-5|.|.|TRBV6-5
CASSYSEDLETQYF
TGTGCCAGCAGTTACTCGGAGGATCTGGAGACCCAGTACTTC
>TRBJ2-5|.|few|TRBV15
CATSKVGGRTKETQYF
TGTGCCACCAGCAAGGTCGGGGGACGGACGAAAGAGACCCAGTACTTC
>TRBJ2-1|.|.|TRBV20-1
CSARSWRSYNEQFF
TGCAGTGCTAGAAGTTGGCGGAGCTACAATGAGCAGTTCTTC
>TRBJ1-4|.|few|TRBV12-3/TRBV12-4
CASPDRCHNEKLFF
TGTGCCAGCCCAGACAGATGCCATAATGAAAAACTGTTTTTT
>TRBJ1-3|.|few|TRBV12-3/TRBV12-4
CASSFRATGQDGNTIYF
TGTGCCAGCAGTTTCAGGGCGACAGGCCAAGATGGAAACACCATATATTTT
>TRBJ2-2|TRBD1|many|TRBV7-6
CASSSRQGAVATGELFF
TGTGCCAGCAGCTCCCGACAGGGGGCGGTAGCCACCGGGGAGCTGTTTTTT
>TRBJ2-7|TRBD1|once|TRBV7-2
CASSASGTVLYEQYF
TGTGCCAGCAGTGCTTCCGGGACAGTCCTCTACGAGCAGTACTTC
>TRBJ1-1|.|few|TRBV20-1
CSARAPTATFEAFF
TGCAGTGCTAGAGCGCCGACAGCAACATTTGAAGCTTTCTTT
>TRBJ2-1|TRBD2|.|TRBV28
CASKRLAVNEQFF
TGTGCCAGCAAGAGACTAGCTGTTAATGAGCAGTTCTTC
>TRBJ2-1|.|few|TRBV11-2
CASSFLLDSWGEQFF
TGTGCCAGCAGCTTCCTTTTAGATAGCTGGGGTGAGCAGTTCTTC